This TCR beta chain originates from a study of cytomegalovirus exposure and HLA in healthy donors. Study-level points and caveats: TCR sequences were mostly rare, though some public TCRs occurred in many donors.

Separate from the roughly 670-subject first cohort, the 120-subject validation cohort was the one that the donors belonged to. As regards this clone: Its specificity is unknown.

Profiled with immunoSEQ multiplex PCR; TCRdb holds only in-frame clones, not every one. The sample shows 100,000 to 120,000 clones, 70% to 90% of them seen only once. This CDR3 is built from 16 residues. CDR1 and CDR2 (germline): MNHEY, SMNVEV (reference sequence). Germline trimming cut 7 bases from V and 2 bases from J; bases unmatched to any gene: 10. This sequence joins TRBV27 and TRBJ2-1; 8 bases line up with TRBD2. The sequencing input was PBMCs. This receptor was identified in a woman under 30 in good health and CMV-seropositive. The CDR3 reads CASTLTSGGPYNEQFF. The CDR3 nucleotides read TGTGCCAGCACCCTAACCAGCGGGGGACCCTACAATGAGCAGTTCTTC.